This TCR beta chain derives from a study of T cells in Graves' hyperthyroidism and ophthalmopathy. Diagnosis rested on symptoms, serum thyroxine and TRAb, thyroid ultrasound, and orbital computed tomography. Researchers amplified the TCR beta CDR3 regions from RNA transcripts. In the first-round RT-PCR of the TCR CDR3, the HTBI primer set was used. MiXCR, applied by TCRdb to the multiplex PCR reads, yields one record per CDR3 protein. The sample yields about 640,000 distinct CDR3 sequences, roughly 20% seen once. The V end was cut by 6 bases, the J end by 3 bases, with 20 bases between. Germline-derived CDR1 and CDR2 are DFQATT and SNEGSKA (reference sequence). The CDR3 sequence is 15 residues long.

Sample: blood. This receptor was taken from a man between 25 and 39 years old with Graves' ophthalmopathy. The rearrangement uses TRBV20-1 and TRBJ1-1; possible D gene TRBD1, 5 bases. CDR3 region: CSASHLFGGDTEAFF. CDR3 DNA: TGCAGTGCCTCCCACTTGTTCGGGGGTGACACTGAAGCTTTCTTT.